The rows below give T cell receptor beta chains drawn from one sample of a study of shared clonotypes between healthy human individuals. Measured with immunoSEQ multiplex PCR; TCRdb has only the in-frame clones, and not every one. The sample contains about 96,000 clones, 60% to 75% of which appear only once. Sequenced: memory CD8+ T cells sorted from blood. These receptors came from a young man in good health. CDR3s include the opening cysteine and the closing phenylalanine or tryptophan. The order of the fields is J gene, V gene, CDR3 length, D gene, clone size, CDR3 DNA, CDR3 protein. A D gene is named only where the DNA matches it firmly. Size tells how often a clone was seen (once, few, many) or the class of an expanded clone, and some rows leave it out.

J: TRBJ2-7; V: TRBV5-1; length: 12; D: NA; size: few; DNA: TGCGCCAGCAGCTTGGAGTTAGGCGAGCAGTACTTC; CDR3: CASSLELGEQYF
J: TRBJ2-1; V: TRBV5-1; length: 13; D: NA; size: NA; DNA: TGCGCCAGCAGCTTGGGAGGACAGCTTGAGCAGTTCTTC; CDR3: CASSLGGQLEQFF
J: TRBJ1-5; V: TRBV6-4; length: 17; D: NA; size: few; DNA: TGTGCCAGCAGTTTTCATCCGGGACCCTATAGCAATCAGCCCCAGCATTTT; CDR3: CASSFHPGPYSNQPQHF
J: TRBJ2-1; V: TRBV7-9; length: 17; D: TRBD2; size: few; DNA: TGTGCCAGCAGCTCAGGACTAGCGGGAAATACCTACAATGAGCAGTTCTTC; CDR3: CASSSGLAGNTYNEQFF
J: TRBJ1-5; V: TRBV27; length: 13; D: NA; size: few; DNA: TGTGCCAGCAGTTTGGGGCGCAATCAGCCCCAGCATTTT; CDR3: CASSLGRNQPQHF
J: TRBJ1-5; V: TRBV2; length: 14; D: NA; size: NA; DNA: TGTGCCAGCAGTGTCCAAACGGGTTGGGAGCCCCAGCATTTT; CDR3: CASSVQTGWEPQHF
J: TRBJ2-1; V: TRBV7-9; length: 12; D: NA; size: NA; DNA: TGTGCCAGCAGCTCCCCTGGGCACCAGCAGTTCTTC; CDR3: CASSSPGHQQFF
J: TRBJ2-5; V: TRBV28; length: 17; D: TRBD2; size: NA; DNA: TGTGCCAGCAGCGTGTCTGCGGGAGGGATGTACCAAGAGACCCAGTACTTC; CDR3: CASSVSAGGMYQETQYF
J: TRBJ1-1; V: TRBV19; length: 14; D: NA; size: NA; DNA: TGTGCCAGTAGTAGTGGCAGGGTGTGGACTGAAGCTTTCTTT; CDR3: CASSSGRVWTEAFF
J: TRBJ2-5; V: TRBV11-2; length: 15; D: NA; size: NA; DNA: TGTGCCAGCAGCCTCAGGACGGTGTCTCAAGAGACCCAGTACTTC; CDR3: CASSLRTVSQETQYF
J: TRBJ2-7; V: TRBV28; length: 13; D: NA; size: many; DNA: TGTGCCAGCAGTTTCAGTCTCTCCTACGAGCAGTACTTC; CDR3: CASSFSLSYEQYF
J: TRBJ1-2; V: TRBV4-2; length: 14; D: NA; size: NA; DNA: TGTGCCAGCAGCTTATACAGGGAGGTCTATGGCTACACCTTC; CDR3: CASSLYREVYGYTF
J: TRBJ1-5; V: TRBV29-1; length: 15; D: TRBD1; size: NA; DNA: TGCAGCGTTGTAGGGGGCCCCGATCGCAATCAGCCCCAGCATTTT; CDR3: CSVVGGPDRNQPQHF
J: TRBJ2-3; V: TRBV4-3; length: 15; D: TRBD2; size: NA; DNA: TGCGCCAGCAGCCCTAGCGGGAGTAACACAGATACGCAGTATTTT; CDR3: CASSPSGSNTDTQYF
J: TRBJ2-2; V: TRBV25-1; length: 17; D: TRBD1; size: NA; DNA: TGTGCCAGCAGTGATCGGGACAGGGAAGCCGTGGGGGAAATGCTGTTTTTT; CDR3: CASSDRDREAVGEMLFF
J: TRBJ1-2; V: TRBV18; length: 16; D: TRBD1; size: NA; DNA: TGTGCCAGCTCACAGCAGGGACAGGGGATTCCTGGTGGCTACACCTTC; CDR3: CASSQQGQGIPGGYTF
J: TRBJ2-2; V: TRBV2; length: 12; D: NA; size: many; DNA: TGTGCCATCGGAGTATATACCGGGGAGCTGTTTTTT; CDR3: CAIGVYTGELFF